This T cell receptor (beta chain) was sequenced during a study of blood T cell repertoires in COVID-19. Study summary: Collection of acute and convalescent COVID-19 samples took place in the United States, Italy and Spain.

CDR3 length: 14 residues. Trimming took 4 bases from V and 1 from J, leaving 11 bases between them. From germline, CDR1 is SGHRS and CDR2 YFSETQ. Here immunoSEQ multiplex PCR was the method, and the copy in TCRdb shows in-frame clones only, minus some. Among over 130,000 clones listed, roughly four fifths were seen once. The sample was peripheral blood. The chain carries TRBV5-1 and TRBJ1-1; tentatively, D is TRBD1 (6 bases). This receptor was identified in a woman aged 45-60 years with active or convalescent COVID-19. The CDR3 DNA sequence: TGCGCCAGCAGCGGGGGACACGCGAACACTGAAGCTTTCTTT. This codes for CASSGGHANTEAFF.